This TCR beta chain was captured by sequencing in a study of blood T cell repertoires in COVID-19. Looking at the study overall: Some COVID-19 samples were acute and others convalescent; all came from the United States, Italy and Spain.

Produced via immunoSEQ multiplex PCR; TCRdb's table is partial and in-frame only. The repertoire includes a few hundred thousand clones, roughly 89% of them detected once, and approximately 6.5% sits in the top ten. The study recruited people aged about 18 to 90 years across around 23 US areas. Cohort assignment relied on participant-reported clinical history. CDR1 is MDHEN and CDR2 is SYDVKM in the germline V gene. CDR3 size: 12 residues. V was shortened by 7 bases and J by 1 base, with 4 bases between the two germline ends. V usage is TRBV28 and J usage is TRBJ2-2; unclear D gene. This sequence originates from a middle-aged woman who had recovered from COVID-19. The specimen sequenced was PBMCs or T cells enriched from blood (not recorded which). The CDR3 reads CASNRNTGELFF. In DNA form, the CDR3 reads TGTGCCAGCAACAGGAACACCGGGGAGCTGTTTTTT.